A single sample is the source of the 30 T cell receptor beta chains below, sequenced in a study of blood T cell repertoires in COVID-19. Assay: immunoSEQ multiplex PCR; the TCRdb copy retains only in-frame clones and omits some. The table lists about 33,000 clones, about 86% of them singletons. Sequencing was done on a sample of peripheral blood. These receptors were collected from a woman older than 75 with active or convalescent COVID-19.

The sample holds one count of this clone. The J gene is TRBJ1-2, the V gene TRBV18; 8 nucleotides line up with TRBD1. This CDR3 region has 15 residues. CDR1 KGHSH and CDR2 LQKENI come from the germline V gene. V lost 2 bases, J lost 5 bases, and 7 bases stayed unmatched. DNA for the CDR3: TGTGCCAGCTCACCAGGACAGGGCGGTGGGTATGGCTACACCTTC. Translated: CASSPGQGGGYGYTF. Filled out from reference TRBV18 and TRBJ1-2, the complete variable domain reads NAGVMQNPRHLVRRRGQEARLRCSPMKGHSHVYWYRQLPEEGLKFMVYLQKENIIDESGMPKERFSAEFPKEGPSILRIQQVVRGDSAAYFCASSPGQGGGYGYTFGSGTRLTVV.

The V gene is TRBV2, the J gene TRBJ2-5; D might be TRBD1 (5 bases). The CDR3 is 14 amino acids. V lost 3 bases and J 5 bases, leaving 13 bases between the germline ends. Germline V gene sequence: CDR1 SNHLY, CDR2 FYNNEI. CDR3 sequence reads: CASSDAPGRETQYF. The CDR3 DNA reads TGTGCCAGCAGTGATGCGCCAGGGCGGGAGACCCAGTACTTC.

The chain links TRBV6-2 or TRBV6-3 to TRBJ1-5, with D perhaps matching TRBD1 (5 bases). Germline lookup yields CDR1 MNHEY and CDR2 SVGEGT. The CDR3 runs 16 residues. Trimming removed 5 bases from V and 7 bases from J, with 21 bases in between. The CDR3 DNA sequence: TGTGCCAGCAGTGACCTTCAGGCAGGGTCTGGGCAGCCCCAGCATTTT. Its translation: CASSDLQAGSGQPQHF.

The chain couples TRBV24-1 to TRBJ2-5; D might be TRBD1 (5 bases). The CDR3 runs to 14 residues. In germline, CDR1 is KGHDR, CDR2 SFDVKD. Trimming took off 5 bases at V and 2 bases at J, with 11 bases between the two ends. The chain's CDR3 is CATSGSQGQETQYF. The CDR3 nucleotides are TGTGCCACCAGTGGTTCCCAGGGACAAGAGACCCAGTACTTC.

CDR3 amino acids: CASSPTEGQGATEAFF. The DNA for the CDR3 is TGTGCCAGCTCACCAACGGAAGGACAGGGGGCCACTGAAGCTTTCTTT. The rearrangement joins TRBV18 to TRBJ1-1, with 11 bases matching TRBD1. The germline gives CDR1 KGHSH, CDR2 LQKENI. This CDR3 has 16 residues. J lost 4 bases, V lost 2 bases, and 6 bases had no gene match. The whole variable domain, remainder taken from reference TRBV18 and TRBJ1-1, is NAGVMQNPRHLVRRRGQEARLRCSPMKGHSHVYWYRQLPEEGLKFMVYLQKENIIDESGMPKERFSAEFPKEGPSILRIQQVVRGDSAAYFCASSPTEGQGATEAFFGQGTRLTVV.

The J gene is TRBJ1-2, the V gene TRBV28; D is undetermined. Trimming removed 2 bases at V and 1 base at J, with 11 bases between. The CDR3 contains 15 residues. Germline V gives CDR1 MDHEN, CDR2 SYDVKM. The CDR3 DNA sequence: TGTGCCAGCAGTTTAGGAGGCACTGGTAACTATGGCTACACCTTC. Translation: CASSLGGTGNYGYTF.

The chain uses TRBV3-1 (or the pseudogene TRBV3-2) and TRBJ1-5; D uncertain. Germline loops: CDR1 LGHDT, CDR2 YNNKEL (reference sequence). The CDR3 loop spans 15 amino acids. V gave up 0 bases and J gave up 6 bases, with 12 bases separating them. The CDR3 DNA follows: TGTGCCAGCAGCCAAGATGGCGCGGGAGGTCAGCCCCAGCATTTT. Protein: CASSQDGAGGQPQHF.

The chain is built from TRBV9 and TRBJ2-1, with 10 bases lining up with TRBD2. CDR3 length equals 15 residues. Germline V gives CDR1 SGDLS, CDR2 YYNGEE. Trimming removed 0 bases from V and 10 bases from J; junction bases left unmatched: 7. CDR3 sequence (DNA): TGTGCCAGCAGCGTAGCCCCTAGCGGGGGAACCGAGCAGTTCTTC. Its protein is CASSVAPSGGTEQFF.

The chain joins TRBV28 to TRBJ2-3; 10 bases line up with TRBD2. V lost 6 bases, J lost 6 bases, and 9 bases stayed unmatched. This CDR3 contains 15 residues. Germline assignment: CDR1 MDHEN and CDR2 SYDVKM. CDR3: CASSPPSGSMDTQYF. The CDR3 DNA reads TGTGCCAGCAGCCCCCCTAGCGGGAGTATGGATACGCAGTATTTT. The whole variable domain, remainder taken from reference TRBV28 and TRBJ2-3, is DVKVTQSSRYLVKRTGEKVFLECVQDMDHENMFWYRQDPGLGLRLIYFSYDVKMKEKGDIPEGYSVSREKKERFSLILESASTNQTSMYLCASSPPSGSMDTQYFGPGTRLTVL.

Here the CDR3 reads CASALAAGLTDTQYF. The DNA for the CDR3 is TGTGCTAGTGCTCTCGCCGCTGGACTCACAGATACGCAGTATTTT. The rearrangement links TRBV12-5 to TRBJ2-3; D might be TRBD2 (5 bases). CDR3 length: 15 residues. The V gene lost 7 bases and the J gene lost 2 bases, with 16 bases spanning the gap. Germline V gene lookup returns CDR1 LGHNT and CDR2 FRNRAP.

The CDR3 loop reads CASRRGGVGNQPQHF. CDR3 in DNA: TGTGCCAGCAGAAGGGGGGGTGTGGGCAATCAGCCCCAGCATTTT. The chain links TRBV28 to TRBJ1-5; tentative D call: TRBD1 (6 bases). The germline V gene encodes CDR1 MDHEN and CDR2 SYDVKM. The CDR3 runs 15 residues. The V end was cut by 6 bases, the J end by 2 bases, with 14 bases between. Complete variable domain (other parts from reference TRBV28 and TRBJ1-5): DVKVTQSSRYLVKRTGEKVFLECVQDMDHENMFWYRQDPGLGLRLIYFSYDVKMKEKGDIPEGYSVSREKKERFSLILESASTNQTSMYLCASRRGGVGNQPQHFGDGTRLSIL.

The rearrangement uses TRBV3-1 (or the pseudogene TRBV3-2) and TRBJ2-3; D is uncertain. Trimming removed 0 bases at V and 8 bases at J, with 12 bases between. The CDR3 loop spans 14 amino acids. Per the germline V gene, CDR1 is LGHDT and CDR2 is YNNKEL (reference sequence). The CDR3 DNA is TGTGCCAGCAGCCAAGAAAGACGGGTCGGTACGCAGTATTTT. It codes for CASSQERRVGTQYF.

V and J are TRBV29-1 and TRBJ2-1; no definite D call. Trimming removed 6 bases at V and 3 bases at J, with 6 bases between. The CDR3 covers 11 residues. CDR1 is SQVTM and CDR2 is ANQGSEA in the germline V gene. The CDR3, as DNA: TGCAGCGTCGCGGTCTACAATGAGCAGTTCTTC. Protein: CSVAVYNEQFF.

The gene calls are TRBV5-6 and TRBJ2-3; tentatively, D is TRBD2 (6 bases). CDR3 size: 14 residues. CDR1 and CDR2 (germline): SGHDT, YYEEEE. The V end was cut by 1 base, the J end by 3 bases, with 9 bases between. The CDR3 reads CASSLPGVTDTQYF. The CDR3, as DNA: TGTGCCAGCAGCTTGCCGGGGGTAACAGATACGCAGTATTTT.

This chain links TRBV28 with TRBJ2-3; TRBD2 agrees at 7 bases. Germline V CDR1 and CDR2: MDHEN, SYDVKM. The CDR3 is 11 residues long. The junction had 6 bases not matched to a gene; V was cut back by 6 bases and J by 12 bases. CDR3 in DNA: TGTGCCAGCAGCCAACGGGGGGTCCAGTATTTT. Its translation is CASSQRGVQYF.

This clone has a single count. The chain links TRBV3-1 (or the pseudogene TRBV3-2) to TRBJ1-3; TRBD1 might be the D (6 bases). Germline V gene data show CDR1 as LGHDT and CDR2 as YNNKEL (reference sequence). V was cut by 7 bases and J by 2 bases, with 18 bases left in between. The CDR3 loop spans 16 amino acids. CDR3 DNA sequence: TGTGCCAGCACACCCCCCGGGGGGGCGGCTGGAAACACCATATATTTT. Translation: CASTPPGGAAGNTIYF.

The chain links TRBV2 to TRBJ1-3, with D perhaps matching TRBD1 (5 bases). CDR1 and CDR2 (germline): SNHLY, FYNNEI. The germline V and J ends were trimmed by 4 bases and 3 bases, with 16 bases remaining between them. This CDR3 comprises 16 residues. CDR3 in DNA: TGTGCCAGCAGTGTCGGGCAGGGAAGGATTGGAAACACCATATATTTT. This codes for CASSVGQGRIGNTIYF.

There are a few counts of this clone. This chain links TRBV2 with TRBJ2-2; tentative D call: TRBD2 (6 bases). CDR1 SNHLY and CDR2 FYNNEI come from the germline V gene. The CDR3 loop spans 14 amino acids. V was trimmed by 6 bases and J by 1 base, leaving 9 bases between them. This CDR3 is CASRLGGNTGELFF. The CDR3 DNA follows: TGTGCCAGCAGATTGGGAGGGAACACCGGGGAGCTGTTTTTT.

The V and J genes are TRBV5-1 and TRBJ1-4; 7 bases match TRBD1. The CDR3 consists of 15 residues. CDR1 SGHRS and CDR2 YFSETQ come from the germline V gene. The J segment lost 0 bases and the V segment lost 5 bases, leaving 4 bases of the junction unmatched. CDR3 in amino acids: CASSYTGATNEKLFF. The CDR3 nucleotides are TGCGCCAGCAGTTACACAGGGGCAACTAATGAAAAACTGTTTTTT.

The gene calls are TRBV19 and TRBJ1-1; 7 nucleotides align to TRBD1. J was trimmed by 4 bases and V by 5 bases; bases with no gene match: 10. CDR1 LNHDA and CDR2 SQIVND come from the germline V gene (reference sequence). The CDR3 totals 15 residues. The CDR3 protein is CASSPRGQGGTEAFF. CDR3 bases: TGTGCCAGTAGTCCCCGTGGGCAGGGGGGCACTGAAGCTTTCTTT.

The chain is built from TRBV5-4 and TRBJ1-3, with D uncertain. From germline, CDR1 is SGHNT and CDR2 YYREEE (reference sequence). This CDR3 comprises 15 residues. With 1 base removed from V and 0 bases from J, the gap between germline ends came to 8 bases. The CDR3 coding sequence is TGTGCCAGCAGCTTGTCGGGTAGCTCTGGAAACACCATATATTTT. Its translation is CASSLSGSSGNTIYF.

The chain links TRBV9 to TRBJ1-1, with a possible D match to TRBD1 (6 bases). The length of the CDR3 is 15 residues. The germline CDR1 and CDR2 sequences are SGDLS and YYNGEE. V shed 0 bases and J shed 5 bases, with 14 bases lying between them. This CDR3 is CASSVEVRGGTEAFF. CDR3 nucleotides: TGTGCCAGCAGCGTAGAGGTCAGGGGAGGGACTGAAGCTTTCTTT. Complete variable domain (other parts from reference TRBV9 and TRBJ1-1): DSGVTQTPKHLITATGQRVTLRCSPRSGDLSVYWYQQSLDQGLQFLIQYYNGEERAKGNILERFSAQQFPDLHSELNLSSLELGDSALYFCASSVEVRGGTEAFFGQGTRLTVV.

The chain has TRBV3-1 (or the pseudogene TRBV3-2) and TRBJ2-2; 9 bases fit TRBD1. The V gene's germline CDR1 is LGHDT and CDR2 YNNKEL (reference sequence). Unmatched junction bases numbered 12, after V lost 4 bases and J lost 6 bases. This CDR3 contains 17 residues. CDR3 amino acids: CASSLLIGTGWPGELFF. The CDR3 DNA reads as TGTGCCAGCAGCCTCCTGATCGGGACAGGGTGGCCCGGGGAGCTGTTTTTT.

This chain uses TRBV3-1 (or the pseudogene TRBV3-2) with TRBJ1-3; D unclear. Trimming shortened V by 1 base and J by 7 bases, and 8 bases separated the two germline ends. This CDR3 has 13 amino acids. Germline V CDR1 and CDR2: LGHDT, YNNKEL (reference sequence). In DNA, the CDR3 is TGTGCCAGCAGCCAAGTGGCGGCGAACACCATATATTTT. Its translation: CASSQVAANTIYF.

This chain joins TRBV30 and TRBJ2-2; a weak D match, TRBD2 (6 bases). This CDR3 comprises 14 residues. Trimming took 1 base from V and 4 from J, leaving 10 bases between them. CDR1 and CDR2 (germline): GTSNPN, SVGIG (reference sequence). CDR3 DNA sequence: TGTGCCTGGAGTGGCGTGGGAGGCACCGGGGAGCTGTTTTTT. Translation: CAWSGVGGTGELFF. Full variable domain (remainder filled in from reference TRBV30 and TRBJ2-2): SQTIHQWPATLVQPVGSPLSLECTVEGTSNPNLYWYRQAAGRGLQLLFYSVGIGQISSEVPQNLSASRPQDRQFILSSKKLLLSDSGFYLCAWSGVGGTGELFFGEGSRLTVL.

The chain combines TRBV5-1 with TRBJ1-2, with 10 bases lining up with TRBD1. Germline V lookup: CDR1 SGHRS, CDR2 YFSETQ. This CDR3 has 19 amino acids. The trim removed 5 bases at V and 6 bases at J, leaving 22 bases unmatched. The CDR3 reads CASSSRGLWTGGFLNGYTF. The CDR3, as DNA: TGCGCCAGCAGTTCTCGAGGTCTGTGGACAGGGGGTTTTTTAAATGGCTACACCTTC.

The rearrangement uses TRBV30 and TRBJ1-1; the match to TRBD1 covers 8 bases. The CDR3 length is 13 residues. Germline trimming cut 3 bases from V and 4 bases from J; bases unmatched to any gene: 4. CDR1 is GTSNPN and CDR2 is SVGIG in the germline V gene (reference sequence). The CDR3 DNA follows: TGTGCCTGGAGCCATACAGGGGGCACTGAAGCTTTCTTT. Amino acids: CAWSHTGGTEAFF.

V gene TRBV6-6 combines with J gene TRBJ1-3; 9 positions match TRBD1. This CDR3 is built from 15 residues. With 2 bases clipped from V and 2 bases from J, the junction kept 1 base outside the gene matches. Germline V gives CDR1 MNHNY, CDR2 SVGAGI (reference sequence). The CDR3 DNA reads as TGTGCCAGCAGTTACGGGACAGGGACTGGAAACACCATATATTTT. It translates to CASSYGTGTGNTIYF.

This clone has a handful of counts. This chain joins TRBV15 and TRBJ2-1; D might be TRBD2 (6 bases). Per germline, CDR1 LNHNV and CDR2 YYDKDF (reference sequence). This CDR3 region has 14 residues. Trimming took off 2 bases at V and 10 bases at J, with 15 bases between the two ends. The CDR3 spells CATSRSGDTAEQFF. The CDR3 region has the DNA TGTGCCACCAGCAGATCGGGAGATACAGCCGAGCAGTTCTTC.

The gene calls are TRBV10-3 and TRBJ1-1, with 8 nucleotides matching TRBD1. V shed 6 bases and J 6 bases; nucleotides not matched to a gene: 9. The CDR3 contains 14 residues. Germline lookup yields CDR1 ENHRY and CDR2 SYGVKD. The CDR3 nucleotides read TGTGCCATCAGGGCACTCACAGGGGGACCTGAAGCTTTCTTT. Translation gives CAIRALTGGPEAFF.